This TCR beta chain was documented in a study of shared clonotypes between healthy human individuals (dated by TCRdb to 2019 to 2021). Context from the whole study: The cohort included three men and a couple of women between 18 and 49 years of age. Between about 0.9 and 10 billion PBMCs per donor were obtained by leukapheresis. To estimate repertoire size and how much clonotype sharing occurs between individuals, the study deeply sequenced the blood TCR repertoires of about 5 healthy adults. For each donor, CD4 naive and CD4 memory were each run on three plates, CD8 naive on two plates, and CD8 memory on one plate. To increase sequencing depth and limit assay-specific biases, TCR repertoire library preparation and sequencing were carried out by different laboratories using diverse techniques.

What the research found in general, with its limitations: Across four donors, roughly 5.4% of naive CD4, around 3.5% of naive CD8, 2.3% of memory CD4, and roughly 0.41% of memory CD8 clonotypes were shared. Rarefaction of sorted-subset datasets indicated incomplete sequencing despite the large sequencing depth. Sampling was restricted to blood, and TCR repertoires in tissue are likely to differ from TCR repertoires in blood. Naive subsets generally had larger estimated clonotype richness than memory subsets. Pairwise subsampling indicated that sequencing depth was expected to affect the degree of clonotype sharing among donors. The small number of donors limited the genetic and exposure-history diversity represented. Clonotypes shared by all four sorted-subset donors showed higher generation probabilities than non-shared clonotypes.

About this clone: Which antigen it targets is not known. One base away there is no much larger clone; base qualities are not given. The sample contains more than one DNA sequence encoding this CDR3.

TCR CDR3 regions were amplified from genomic DNA by multiplex PCR using the deep immunoSEQ assay. Extracted genomic DNA from each cell subset was spread evenly across all wells of several immunoSEQ 96-well plates, with each plate serving as a replicate. For sorted subsets, about 0.2 ug genomic DNA, equal to about 30,000 T cell genomes, was loaded into each replicate PCR. Purified libraries were quantified with a Qubit 3.0 fluorometer, sized on a Bioanalyzer 2100, and re-quantified with the KAPA Library Quantification kit. Every immunoSEQ 96-well plate was sequenced on a separate single-read 150-cycle Illumina NextSeq 550 flow cell. Regarding the original processing steps: Because the immunoSEQ output included only junctional sequences and no quality scores, the filtering could not be the same as the filtering used for full-length reads. To assign V/J genes and CDR3, sequences were annotated against IMGT germline references using PyIR, a Python wrapper for IgBLAST v1.9. Any read was removed if the V/J assignment was weak (E-value above 1e-6), the CDR3 was missing, or the read contained stop codons, out-of-frame junctions, or ambiguous translated residues. A V3J clonotype was defined by an identical inferred V gene, J gene, and CDR3 amino acid sequence. Percentage overlap between repertoires was calculated by dividing the number of shared unique clonotypes by the size of the smaller repertoire. Three approaches were used to assess repertoire richness: RTK rarefaction, the Chao1 estimator, and Recon v2.1 estimates of unobserved clonotypes. Generation probabilities were computed with OLGA for all TCRbeta clonotypes obtained by the gDNA method from several donors. TCRdb stores this immuneACCESS table with in-frame sequences only. Part of the clones is absent; in the studies checked, under half of the shortfall reflects unresolved V genes, and no reason is known for the rest. The V and J calls and clone size are taken from that table; D and trimming were inferred from the DNA. In this sample the table shows around 2.5 million clones, 93% of which occur a single time. The leading ten clones occupy around 0.4% of the sample.

The donors were healthy, HIV-negative adults who had no recently reported acute infections or vaccinations. Every donor was a Caucasian adult living in Nashville, Tennessee, USA. CD4+ T cells were enriched by magnetic negative selection, after which naive cells were positively selected on CD45RA and the negative fraction was taken as the memory subset. Blood was collected by leukapheresis, and PBMCs were isolated by Ficoll-Histopaque density gradient centrifugation and then cryopreserved in liquid nitrogen vapor phase. Analytical flow cytometry was used to check the purity and quantity of each magnetically sorted T cell population. Each sorted fraction had its genomic DNA isolated and then quantified by UV absorbance on a Nanodrop 2000c. Compared with germline, V lacks 5 bases and J lacks 4 bases; bases without a gene match: 2. The CDR3 sequence holds 12 residues, the cysteine and phenylalanine included. Left in the record is the CDR3 DNA by itself, 36 bases read in frame from the first base. According to the germline V gene, CDR1 reads SQVTM and CDR2 reads ANQGSEA.

The clonotype comes from a man younger than 30 in good health. Some clones in this sample may be carry-over from other donors' samples. This chain is built from TRBV29-1 and TRBJ2-5; 9 of the junction bases match TRBD1. The sequencing sample was made of naive CD4+ T cells from PBMCs. The intended sense of this specimen's cell subset or site label: CD45RA+ positively selected. The sequenced DNA is TGCAGCGTTCGGACAGGGGCAGAGACCCAGTACTTC. Its translation is CSVRTGAETQYF.